Sequencing of this T cell receptor beta chain was carried out in a study of a mutant IDH1 vaccine in newly diagnosed glioma. Study at large: Sex among treated patients split 62.5% male, approximately 40% female; mean age was approximately 40 years. Before enrollment, patients got radiotherapy alone, temozolomide alone, or mostly the combination. Study-level findings and limits: No link was apparently found between pseudoprogression and changes in top peripheral T cell clonotypes. Vaccine-induced immune responses were detected in about 93% of patients.

A note on this clone: Its antigen is unknown.

Clones were sequenced by immunoSEQ multiplex PCR, and TCRdb holds only the in-frame ones, with some missing. The data contain 80,000 to 100,000 clones, roughly 87% of them seen just once; the ten biggest clones take up 5.3%. The time point denotes: baseline, week 1 (first vaccination visit). Treatment denoted: pre-vaccination baseline after standard-of-care therapy. J was trimmed by 2 bases and V by 5 bases; bases with no gene match: 2. The CDR3 runs to 13 residues. The germline V gene has CDR1 GTSNPN and CDR2 SVGIG (reference sequence). The chain is built from TRBV30 and TRBJ1-2; 10 bases match TRBD1. The source is a man between 35 and 55 years old with glioma. Some clones in this sample may be carry-over from other donors' samples. This specimen consisted of PBMCs, obtained from a glioma patient treated with radiotherapy, temozolomide or both. CDR3 in amino acids: CAWPTGGNYGYTF. CDR3 DNA sequence: TGTGCCTGGCCGACAGGGGGCAACTATGGCTACACCTTC.